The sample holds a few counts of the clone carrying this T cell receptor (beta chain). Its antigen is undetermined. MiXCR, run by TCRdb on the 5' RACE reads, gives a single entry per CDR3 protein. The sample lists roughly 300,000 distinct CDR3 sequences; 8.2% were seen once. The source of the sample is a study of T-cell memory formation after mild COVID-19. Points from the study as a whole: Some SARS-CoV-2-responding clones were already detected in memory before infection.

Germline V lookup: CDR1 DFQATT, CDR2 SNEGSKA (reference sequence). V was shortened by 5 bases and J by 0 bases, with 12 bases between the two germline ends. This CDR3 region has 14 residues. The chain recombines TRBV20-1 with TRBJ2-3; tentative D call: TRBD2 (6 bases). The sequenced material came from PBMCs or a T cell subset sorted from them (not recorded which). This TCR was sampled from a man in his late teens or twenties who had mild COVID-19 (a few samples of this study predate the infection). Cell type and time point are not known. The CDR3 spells CSACQAGSTDTQYF. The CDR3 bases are TGCAGTGCTTGCCAGGCGGGAAGCACAGATACGCAGTATTTT.